Following are 24 T cell receptor beta chains from one sample sequenced in a study of CD8+CD57+ T cells in acquired aplastic anemia. According to the study, genomic DNA was the template for TCR beta VDJ and CDR3 profiling. TCRdb reanalysed the reads using MiXCR and keeps one entry per CDR3 protein. The sample has approximately 250,000 distinct CDR3 sequences, 65% to 90% seen once. In patients chosen for sequencing, flow cytometry had shown CD8+CD57+ cell expansion. Sequencing was done on a sample of sorted CD4+, CD8+, or CD8+CD57+ T cells (not recorded which) from PBMCs. These receptors all stem from a human donor with aplastic anemia.

This clonotype was seen just once. Its ends do not fully match the called genes, so a read error is possible. The chain links TRBV20-1 to TRBJ1-1, with 9 nucleotides matching TRBD1. The CDR3 length is 15 residues. Germline V CDR1 and CDR2: DFQATT, SNEGSKA (reference sequence). CDR3 loop: CSAREGDRDTAEAFF. CDR3 coding DNA: TGCAGTGCCAGAGAAGGGGACAGGGACACAGCTGAAGCTTTCTTT.

On this clonotype itself: Since the CDR3 does not end with the conserved phenylalanine or tryptophan, this likely comes from a read error. The DNA is left out, because the CDR3 cannot be placed on it with certainty; the CDR3 is given as TCRdb lists it. This chain uses TRBV12-3 or TRBV12-4 with TRBJ2-5. The CDR3 is made up of 8 amino acids, end residues included. This chain's CDR3 is CASSTRRT.

The CDR3, as DNA: TGTGCCAGCAGCCGAAGGGACGGGATCTACGAGCAGTACTTC. It codes for CASSRRDGIYEQYF. The chain uses TRBV7-9 and TRBJ2-7; D may correspond to TRBD1 or TRBD2 (5 bases each). Trimming stripped 5 bases from V and 3 bases from J, with 14 bases between. CDR3 length: 14 residues. The V gene's germline CDR1 is SEHNR and CDR2 FQNEAQ (reference sequence).

The J gene is TRBJ1-2, the V gene TRBV11-3; no firm D call. V lost 0 bases and J 9 bases, leaving 14 bases between the germline ends. This CDR3 comprises 14 residues. Germline lookup yields CDR1 SGHNT and CDR2 YENEEA. The CDR3 protein is CASSLDQTDLRYTF. The CDR3 bases are TGTGCCAGCAGCTTAGATCAGACTGATCTCCGCTACACCTTC.

V usage is TRBV7-9 and J usage is TRBJ2-7; 9 bases map to TRBD2. The CDR3 consists of 18 residues. Looked up from germline, CDR1 is SEHNR and CDR2 is FQNEAQ (reference sequence). Trimming at V came to 2 bases and at J to 1 base, leaving 12 bases not matched to a gene. CDR3 region: CASSLPPSGTALSYEQYV. The CDR3 DNA follows: TGTGCCAGCAGCTTACCGCCTAGCGGGACAGCCCTTTCCTACGAGCAGTACGTC.

A remark on this clonotype: At one boundary the junction diverges from the germline segment, which might be a read error. The chain uses TRBV7-6 and TRBJ2-5; no clear D gene. In germline, CDR1 is SGHVS, CDR2 FNYEAQ. This CDR3 is built from 14 residues. This CDR3 reads CATSRGHGPETQYF. CDR3 sequence (DNA): TGTGCCACCAGCAGAGGCCACGGGCCAGAGACCCAGTACTTC.

As for this clonotype: Without the conserved terminal phenylalanine or tryptophan, this CDR3 likely stems from a read error. The DNA is omitted, as the CDR3 cannot be located on it reliably, and the CDR3 follows TCRdb's listing. This rearrangement joins TRBV7-6 to TRBJ2-3; the DNA was not compared with TRBD2, the D call given in the table. Germline CDR1 SGHVS, CDR2 FNYEAQ. The CDR3 contains 14 residues when both ends are counted. CDR3 amino acids: CASSLAHGPKETQY.

The chain has TRBV7-2 and TRBJ2-1; the match to TRBD2 covers 7 bases. CDR1 is SGHTA, CDR2 FQGNSA, per germline. The CDR3 loop spans 16 amino acids. V lost 4 bases to trimming and J lost 11 bases; unmatched junction nucleotides: 17. In nucleotides, the CDR3 is TGTGCCAGCAGCTCGTTTAGAGGGAGGGCGGATACGCAGCAGTTCTTC. This encodes CASSSFRGRADTQQFF.

About this clonotype itself: The junction departs from the called germline gene at one end, perhaps through a read error. The V and J genes are TRBV2 and TRBJ1-2, with a tentative D call TRBD1 (5 bases). The CDR3 is 13 residues long. Germline V gene lookup returns CDR1 SNHLY and CDR2 FYNNEI. CDR3 residues: CASSHGLTGGYSF. The CDR3 bases are TGCGCCAGCAGCCACGGGCTTACAGGTGGCTACTCCTTC.

A word on this clonotype: The junction departs from the called germline gene at one end, perhaps through a read error. The V gene is TRBV7-2, the J gene TRBJ2-1, with D perhaps TRBD2 (6 bases). The CDR3 sequence is 15 residues long. Per the germline V gene, CDR1 is SGHTA and CDR2 is FQGNSA. CDR3 nucleotide sequence: TGTGCCAGCAGCATAGCCGGGGGAGCGTGCGAGCAGTACTTCTTC. It yields the protein CASSIAGGACEQYFF.

Concerning this clonotype: In this CDR3 the conserved last residue, phenylalanine or tryptophan, is missing, so a read error is likely. Because the CDR3's place on the DNA is in doubt, the DNA is left out and the CDR3 is given as listed by TCRdb. The chain has TRBV7-2 and TRBJ2-3; the listed D gene, TRBD1, was not tested against the DNA. Germline lookup yields CDR1 SGHTA and CDR2 FQGNSA. The CDR3 is 13 residues long, counting both termini. CDR3 protein: CASGAGGTGTTYY.

The chain is built from TRBV9 and TRBJ2-7; 7 nucleotides line up with TRBD1. Germline lookup yields CDR1 SGDLS and CDR2 YYNGEE. There are 14 residues in the CDR3. J gave up 2 bases and V 0 bases, and 2 bases lay outside the gene matches. The CDR3 reads CASSVGGQTYEQYV. For the CDR3, the DNA is TGTGCCAGCAGCGTAGGGGGACAGACCTACGAGCAGTACGTC.

The genes are TRBV7-9 and TRBJ2-5; perhaps D is TRBD1 or TRBD2 (6 bases each). V lost 5 bases, J lost 12 bases, and 25 bases lay in between. Per germline, CDR1 SEHNR and CDR2 FQNEAQ (reference sequence). This CDR3 comprises 15 residues. The CDR3 DNA is TGTGCCAGCAGCCCACCACGGGGGCGGAACAACGGCGAGTACTTC. Amino acid sequence: CASSPPRGRNNGEYF.

With respect to this clonotype: This CDR3 is missing its conserved last phenylalanine or tryptophan, likely due to a read error. CDR3 bases: TGTGCCAGCGGGGTTGGGAGCAGAGATAGGCAGTATTTG. Its protein product is CASGVGSRDRQYL. The rearrangement uses TRBV7-9 and TRBJ2-3, with D possibly matching TRBD2 (5 bases). Looked up from germline, CDR1 is SEHNR and CDR2 is FQNEAQ (reference sequence). The CDR3 is 13 amino acids.

The rearrangement links TRBV29-1 to TRBJ2-3; D is possibly TRBD1 or TRBD2 (6 bases each). Trimming pared 3 bases from V and 5 bases from J, leaving 15 bases between. This CDR3 is 14 amino acids long. CDR1 SQVTM and CDR2 ANQGSEA come from the germline V gene. The CDR3 region has the DNA TGCAGCGTTGATGGCCGGGGGCCTGAAGATACGCAGTATTTT. Amino acid sequence: CSVDGRGPEDTQYF.

This clonotype has more than one count but fewer than ten. Given the absence of the conserved phenylalanine or tryptophan at the CDR3 end, a read error is likely. It is unclear where the CDR3 begins or ends on the DNA, so no DNA is shown, and the CDR3 is as TCRdb lists it. This rearrangement joins TRBV24-1 to TRBJ1-4; the table's D call of TRBD1 was not tested on the DNA. The germline gives CDR1 KGHDR, CDR2 SFDVKD. The CDR3 region is 17 residues in length, termini included. The CDR3: CATSDFPGGPTSSTSGR.

In regard to this clonotype: This sequence may be a read error, since a much larger clone differs from it by one base. The chain employs TRBV7-6 and TRBJ2-7; D is possibly TRBD1 (6 bases). This CDR3 region has 18 residues. Deletions cut 0 bases from V and 4 bases from J, with 22 bases between. Germline V gives CDR1 SGHVS, CDR2 FNYEAQ. The CDR3 spells CASSLAHGTKDTQYEQYV. Written as DNA, the CDR3 is TGTGCCAGCAGCTTAGCCCACGGGACAAAAGACACCCAGTACGAGCAGTACGTC.

On this clonotype itself: The junction departs from germline at one end; a sequencing error may be responsible. The chain employs TRBV2 and TRBJ2-7; D call uncertain. Germline V CDR1 and CDR2: SNHLY, FYNNEI. The CDR3 totals 13 residues. The chain's CDR3 is CASRDGVTDAQYF. As DNA, the CDR3 is TGTGCCAGCAGGGACGGTGTCACAGACGCGCAGTATTTC.

This sequence joins TRBV7-9 and TRBJ2-1; D uncertain. The CDR3 has 17 residues. Trimming took off 0 bases at V and 4 bases at J, with 16 bases between the two ends. Germline CDR1 is SEHNR and CDR2 is FQNEAQ (reference sequence). The chain's CDR3 is CASSLAGGGNTYNEQFF. As DNA, the CDR3 is TGTGCCAGCAGCTTAGCGGGTGGTGGCAATACGTACAATGAGCAGTTCTTC.

CDR3 DNA sequence: TGTGCCAGCAGCTTGACAGGGGGCCCACCGTACAATGAGCAGTTCTTC. As protein: CASSLTGGPPYNEQFF. The chain combines TRBV7-2 with TRBJ2-1, with TRBD1 identical over 10 bases. Germline values: CDR1 SGHTA, CDR2 FQGNSA. The CDR3 has 16 amino acids. J gave up 4 bases and V 3 bases, and 6 bases lay outside the gene matches.

The chain couples TRBV5-4 to TRBJ2-1, with a tentative D call TRBD2 (5 bases). Germline lookup yields CDR1 SGHNT and CDR2 YYREEE (reference sequence). The CDR3 runs to 15 residues. V lost 5 bases, J lost 2 bases, and 14 bases lay in between. CDR3 sequence: CASSDAGGAYNEQFF. The CDR3 DNA follows: TGTGCCAGCAGTGATGCGGGCGGAGCCTACAATGAGCAGTTCTTC.

This clonotype was observed a single time. This rearrangement joins TRBV11-3 to TRBJ2-5; D ambiguous. Trimming pared 5 bases from V and 1 base from J, leaving 11 bases between. The CDR3 is made up of 14 amino acids. Per germline, CDR1 SGHNT and CDR2 YENEEA. CDR3 in amino acids: CASSIGSTQETQYF. CDR3 nucleotides: TGTGCCAGCAGCATAGGCTCCACCCAAGAGACCCAGTACTTC.

V and J are TRBV7-9 and TRBJ1-1, with D tentatively TRBD1 (6 bases). The CDR3 loop spans 15 amino acids. Germline V gene data show CDR1 as SEHNR and CDR2 as FQNEAQ (reference sequence). Trimming cost V 6 bases and J 13 bases, with 27 bases left between them. The CDR3 region is CASSGEGGATRGDFF. In nucleotides, the CDR3 is TGTGCCAGCAGTGGGGAGGGGGGGGCGACCAGGGGAGATTTCTTT.

The sample holds a few counts of this clonotype. The V and J genes are TRBV9 and TRBJ2-5; D unresolved. V was shortened by 4 bases and J by 0 bases, with 4 bases between the two germline ends. Germline V CDR1 and CDR2: SGDLS, YYNGEE. The CDR3 runs to 12 residues. The CDR3 nucleotides read TGTGCCAGCAGCCCCAACCAAGAGACCCAGTACTTC. It is translated as CASSPNQETQYF.